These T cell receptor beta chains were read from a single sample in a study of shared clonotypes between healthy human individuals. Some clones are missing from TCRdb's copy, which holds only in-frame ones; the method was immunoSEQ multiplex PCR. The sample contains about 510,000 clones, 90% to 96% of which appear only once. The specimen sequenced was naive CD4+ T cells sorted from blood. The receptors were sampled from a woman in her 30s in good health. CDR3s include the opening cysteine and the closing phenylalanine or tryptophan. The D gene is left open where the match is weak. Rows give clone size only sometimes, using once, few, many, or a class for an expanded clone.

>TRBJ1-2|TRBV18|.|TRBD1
TGTGCCAGCTCACCAACCGGGACAGGGGGTTTGGCTAACTATGGCTACACCTTC
CASSPTGTGGLANYGYTF
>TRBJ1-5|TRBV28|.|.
TGTGCCAGCAGCCCCAGAAGTAAGGTAATCAGAAGTCAGCCCCAGCATTTT
CASSPRSKVIRSQPQHF
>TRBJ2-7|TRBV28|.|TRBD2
TGTGCCAGCAGTTTATCTTCAGGGAGGGTCCTTTACGAGCAGTACTTC
CASSLSSGRVLYEQYF
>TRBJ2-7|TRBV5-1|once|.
TGCGCCAGCAGCAAGGACATTTCCTACGAGCAGTACTTC
CASSKDISYEQYF
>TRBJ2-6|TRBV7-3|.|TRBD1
TGTGCCAGCAGTTATACAGGGGCTGGGGCCAACGTCCTGACTTTC
CASSYTGAGANVLTF
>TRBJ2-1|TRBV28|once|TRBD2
TGTGCCAGCAGTTTAATAGCGGGCCTTAATGAGCAGTTCTTC
CASSLIAGLNEQFF
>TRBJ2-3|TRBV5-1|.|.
TGCGCCAGCAGCTTGGCCGCCAGCACAGATACGCAGTATTTT
CASSLAASTDTQYF
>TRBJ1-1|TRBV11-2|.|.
TGTGCCAGCAGCTTAGGGCCAGGCCTTGGCACTGAAGCTTTCTTT
CASSLGPGLGTEAFF
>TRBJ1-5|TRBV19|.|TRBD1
TGTGCCAGTAGTATAGGGACCCGGGACAGGGTCGGAAGCAATCAGCCCCAGCATTTT
CASSIGTRDRVGSNQPQHF
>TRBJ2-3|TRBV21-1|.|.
TGTGCCAGCAGCAAAGTGGCAGGAAGAGTCACAGATACGCAGTATTTT
CASSKVAGRVTDTQYF
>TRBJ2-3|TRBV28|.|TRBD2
TGTGCCAGCAGTCCCCAGCGGGGGAACACAGATACGCAGTATTTT
CASSPQRGNTDTQYF
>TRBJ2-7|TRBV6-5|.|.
TGTGCCATCCAGGGCAGAACCTACGAGCAGTACTTC
CAIQGRTYEQYF
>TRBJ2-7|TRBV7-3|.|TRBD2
TGTGCCAGCAGCTCGAGCGGGATTCCCTACGAGCAGTACTTC
CASSSSGIPYEQYF
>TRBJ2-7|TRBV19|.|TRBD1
TGTGCCAGTAGTCCGACAGGGGGCACTAGCGAATCCTACGAGCAGTACTTC
CASSPTGGTSESYEQYF
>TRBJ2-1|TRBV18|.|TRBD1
TGTGCCAGCTCAACCGGGACAGGGGTCATGGAGCAGTTCTTC
CASSTGTGVMEQFF
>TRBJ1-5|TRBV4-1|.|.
TGCGCCAGCAGCACACGGACAGACAATCAGCCCCAGCATTTT
CASSTRTDNQPQHF
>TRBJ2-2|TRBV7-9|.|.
TGTGCCAGCAGCTTAGCTAGCGGAGTTACCGGGGAGCTGTTTTTT
CASSLASGVTGELFF
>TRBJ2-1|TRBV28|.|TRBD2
TGTGCCAGCAGTTTAAGCGGGAGCTCCTACAATGAGCAGTTCTTC
CASSLSGSSYNEQFF
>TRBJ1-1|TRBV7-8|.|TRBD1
TGTGCCAGCAGCCCCAGACAGGGGGGAACTGAAGCTTTCTTT
CASSPRQGGTEAFF
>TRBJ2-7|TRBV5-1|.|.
TGCGCCAGCAGCCAAGGAGGACAGCCCTACGAGCAGTACTTC
CASSQGGQPYEQYF
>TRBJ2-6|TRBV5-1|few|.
TGCGCCAGCGGGGACACTGGGGCCAACGTCCTGACTTTC
CASGDTGANVLTF
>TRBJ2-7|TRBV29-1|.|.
TGCAGCGTTGAGCCGGACAGTTCGGACGAGCAGTACTTC
CSVEPDSSDEQYF
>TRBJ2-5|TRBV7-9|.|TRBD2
TGTGCCAGCAGCCTGGGACTAGCGGCCCAAGAGACCCAGTACTTC
CASSLGLAAQETQYF
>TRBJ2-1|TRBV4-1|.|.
TGCGCCAGCAGCCAAGTACTAGGGGGGCAGTTCTTC
CASSQVLGGQFF
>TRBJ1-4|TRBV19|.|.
TGTGCCAGTAGACATAATGAAAAACTGTTTTTT
CASRHNEKLFF
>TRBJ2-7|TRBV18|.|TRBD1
TGTGCCAGCTCACTCCGGGACAGCTACGAGCAGTACTTC
CASSLRDSYEQYF
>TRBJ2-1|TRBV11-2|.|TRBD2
TGTGCCAGCAGCCGACCCGGGACTAGCAGTTCTGAGCAGTTCTTC
CASSRPGTSSSEQFF
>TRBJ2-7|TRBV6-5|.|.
TGTGCCAGCAGTTACGGAGGGAGTAATAACGAGCAGTACTTC
CASSYGGSNNEQYF
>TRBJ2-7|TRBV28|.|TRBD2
TGTGCCAGCAGGCCGGGACTAGCGGGAGACCTAGGGCAGTACTTC
CASRPGLAGDLGQYF
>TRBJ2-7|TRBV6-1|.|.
TGTGCCAGCAGTGGTTCATTTGTCGGGTGGCGAAAGATCTACGAGCAGTACTTC
CASSGSFVGWRKIYEQYF